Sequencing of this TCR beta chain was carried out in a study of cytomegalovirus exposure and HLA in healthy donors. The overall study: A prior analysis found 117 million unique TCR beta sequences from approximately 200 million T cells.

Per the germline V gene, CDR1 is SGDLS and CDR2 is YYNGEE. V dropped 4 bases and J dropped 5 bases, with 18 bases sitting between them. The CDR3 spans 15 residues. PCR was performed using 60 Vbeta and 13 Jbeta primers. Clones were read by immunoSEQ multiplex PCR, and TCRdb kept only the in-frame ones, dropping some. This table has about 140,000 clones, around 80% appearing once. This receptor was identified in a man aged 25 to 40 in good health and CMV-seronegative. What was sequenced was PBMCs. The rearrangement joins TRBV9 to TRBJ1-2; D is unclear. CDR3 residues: CASSPSWEGVYGYTF. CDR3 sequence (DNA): TGTGCCAGCAGCCCTTCCTGGGAGGGAGTTTATGGCTACACCTTC.